Below, one T cell receptor (beta chain) is given with its context. Its antigen is currently unknown. This entry is derived from a study of response to subunit inactivated influenza vaccine. General observations from the study: New T cells are recruited in small numbers by each seasonal influenza vaccination, according to the authors' suggestion.

TCRdb redid the calling of the RT-PCR reads with MiXCR, one entry per CDR3 protein. The repertoire holds more than 700,000 distinct CDR3 sequences, approximately 21% seen once, with roughly 10% in the top ten. V was shortened by 4 bases and J by 1 base, with 4 bases between the two germline ends. Germline V gene sequence: CDR1 DFQATT, CDR2 SNEGSKA (reference sequence). CDR3 length: 11 amino acids. The rearrangement uses TRBV20-1 and TRBJ1-2; no definite D call. The origin of this receptor is a man aged 45-65 years who received an inactivated influenza vaccine. The sample here was PBMCs from blood, taken 5 days after vaccination. The CDR3 loop reads CSAILNYGYTF. CDR3 coding DNA: TGCAGTGCTATTCTTAACTATGGCTACACCTTC.